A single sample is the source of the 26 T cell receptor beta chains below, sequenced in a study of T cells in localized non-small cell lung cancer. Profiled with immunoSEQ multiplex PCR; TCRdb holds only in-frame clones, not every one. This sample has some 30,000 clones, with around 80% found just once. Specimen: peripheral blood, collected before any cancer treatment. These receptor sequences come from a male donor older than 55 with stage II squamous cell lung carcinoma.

CDR3 sequence reads: CASSPDASSYNEQFF. In DNA form, the CDR3 reads TGTGCCAGCAGTCCGGACGCTAGCTCCTACAATGAGCAGTTCTTC. V usage is TRBV11-2 and J usage is TRBJ2-1; D is unclear. V lost 6 bases, J lost 0 bases, and 12 bases lay in between. The CDR3 has 15 residues. Germline V gene lookup returns CDR1 SGHAT and CDR2 FQNNGV.

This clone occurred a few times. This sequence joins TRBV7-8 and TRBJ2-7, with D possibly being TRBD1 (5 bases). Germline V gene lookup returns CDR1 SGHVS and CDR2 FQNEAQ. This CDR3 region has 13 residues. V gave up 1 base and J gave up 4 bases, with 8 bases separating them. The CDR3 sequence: CASSLVDRYEQYF. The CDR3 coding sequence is TGTGCCAGCAGCTTAGTAGACAGATACGAGCAGTACTTC.

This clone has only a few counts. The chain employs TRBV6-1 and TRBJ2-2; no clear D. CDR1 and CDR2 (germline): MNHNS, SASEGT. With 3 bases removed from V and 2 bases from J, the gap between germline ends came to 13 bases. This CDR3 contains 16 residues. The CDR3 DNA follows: TGTGCCAGCAGTGATTGGCCCCGGGCTAACACCGGGGAGCTGTTTTTT. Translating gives CASSDWPRANTGELFF.

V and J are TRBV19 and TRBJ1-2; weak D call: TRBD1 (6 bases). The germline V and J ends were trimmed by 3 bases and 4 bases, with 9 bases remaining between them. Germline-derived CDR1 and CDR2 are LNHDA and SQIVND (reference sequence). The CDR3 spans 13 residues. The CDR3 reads CASSIGRGYGYTF. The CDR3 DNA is TGTGCCAGTAGTATCGGCAGGGGCTATGGCTACACCTTC.

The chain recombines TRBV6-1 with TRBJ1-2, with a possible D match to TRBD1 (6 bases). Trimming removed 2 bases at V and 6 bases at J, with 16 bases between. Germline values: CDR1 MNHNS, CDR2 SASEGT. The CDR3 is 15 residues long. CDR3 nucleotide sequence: TGTGCCAGCAGTGAATCTGGGGGGCGGACCAATGGCTACACCTTC. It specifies CASSESGGRTNGYTF.

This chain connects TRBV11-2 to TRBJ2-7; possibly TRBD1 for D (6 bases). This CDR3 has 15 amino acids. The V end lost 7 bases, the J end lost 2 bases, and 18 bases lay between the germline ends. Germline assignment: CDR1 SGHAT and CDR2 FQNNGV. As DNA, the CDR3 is TGTGCCAGCATCGGCACGAGGGGGTCCCCCTACGAGCAGTACTTC. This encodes CASIGTRGSPYEQYF.

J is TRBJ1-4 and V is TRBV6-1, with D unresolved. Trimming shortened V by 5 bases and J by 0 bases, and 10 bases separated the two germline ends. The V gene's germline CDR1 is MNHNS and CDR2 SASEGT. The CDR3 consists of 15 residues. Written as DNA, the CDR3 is TGTGCCAGCAGTCTCCGGGAAGCAACTAATGAAAAACTGTTTTTT. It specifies CASSLREATNEKLFF.

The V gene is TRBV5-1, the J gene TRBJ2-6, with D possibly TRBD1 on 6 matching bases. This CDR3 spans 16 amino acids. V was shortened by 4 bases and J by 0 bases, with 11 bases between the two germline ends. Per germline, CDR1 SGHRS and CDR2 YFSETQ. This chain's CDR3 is CASSGDIFSGANVLTF. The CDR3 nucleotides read TGCGCCAGCAGCGGGGACATATTCTCTGGGGCCAACGTCCTGACTTTC. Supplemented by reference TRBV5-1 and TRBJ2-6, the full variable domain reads KAGVTQTPRYLIKTRGQQVTLSCSPISGHRSVSWYQQTPGQGLQFLFEYFSETQRNKGNFPGRFSGRQFSNSRSEMNVSTLELGDSALYLCASSGDIFSGANVLTFGAGSRLTVL.

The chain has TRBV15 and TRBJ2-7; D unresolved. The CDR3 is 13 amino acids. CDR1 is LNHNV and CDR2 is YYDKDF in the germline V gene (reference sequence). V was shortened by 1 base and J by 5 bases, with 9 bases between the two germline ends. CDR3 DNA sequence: TGTGCCACCAGCAGAGGACACGGCAACGAGCAGTACTTC. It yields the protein CATSRGHGNEQYF.

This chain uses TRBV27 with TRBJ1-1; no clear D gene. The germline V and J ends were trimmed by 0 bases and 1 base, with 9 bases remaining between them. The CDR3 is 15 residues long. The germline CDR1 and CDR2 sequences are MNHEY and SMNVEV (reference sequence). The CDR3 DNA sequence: TGTGCCAGCAGTTTATCCCGTCTCCGGAACACTGAAGCTTTCTTT. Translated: CASSLSRLRNTEAFF.

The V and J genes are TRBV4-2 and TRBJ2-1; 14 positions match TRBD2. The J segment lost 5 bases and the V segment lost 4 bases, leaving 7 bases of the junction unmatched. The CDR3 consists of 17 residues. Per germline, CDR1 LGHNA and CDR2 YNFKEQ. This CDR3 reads CASSPGLAGEFDNEQFF. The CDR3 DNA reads TGTGCCAGCAGCCCGGGACTAGCGGGAGAGTTCGACAATGAGCAGTTCTTC.

CDR3 in amino acids: CASSPWRTGNQPQHF. The CDR3 bases are TGTGCCAGCAGCCCCTGGCGGACAGGTAACCAGCCCCAGCATTTT. The rearrangement links TRBV6-5 to TRBJ1-5, with 7 bases matching TRBD1. This CDR3 has 15 amino acids. Germline-derived CDR1 and CDR2 are MNHEY and SVGAGI. Unmatched junction bases numbered 12, after V lost 6 bases and J lost 7 bases.

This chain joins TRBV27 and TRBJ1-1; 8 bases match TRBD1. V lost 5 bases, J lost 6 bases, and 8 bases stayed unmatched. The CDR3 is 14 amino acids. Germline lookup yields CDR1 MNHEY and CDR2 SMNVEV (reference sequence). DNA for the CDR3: TGTGCCAGCAGTGCGGACAGGGTAAGGGCTGAAGCTTTCTTT. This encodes CASSADRVRAEAFF.

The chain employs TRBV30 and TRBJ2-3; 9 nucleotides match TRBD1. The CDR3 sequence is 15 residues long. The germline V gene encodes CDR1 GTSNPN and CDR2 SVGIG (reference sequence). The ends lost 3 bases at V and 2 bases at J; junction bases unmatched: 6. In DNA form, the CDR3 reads TGTGCCTGGAGGTCCGGGACAGGGAACACAGATACGCAGTATTTT. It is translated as CAWRSGTGNTDTQYF.

The CDR3 loop is CASSQGAGQKYQPQHF. DNA for the CDR3: TGTGCCAGCAGCCAGGGTGCGGGACAGAAATATCAGCCCCAGCATTTT. The chain has TRBV7-2 and TRBJ1-5; 7 nucleotides agree with TRBD1. The CDR3 totals 16 residues. Germline CDR1 reads SGHTA; CDR2 reads FQGNSA. V was clipped by 5 bases and J by 5 bases; unmatched bases: 12.

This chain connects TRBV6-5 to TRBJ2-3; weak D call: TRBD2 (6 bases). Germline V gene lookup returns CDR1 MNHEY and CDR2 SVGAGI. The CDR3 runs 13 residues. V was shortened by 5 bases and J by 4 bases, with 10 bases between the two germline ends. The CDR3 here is CASSTSSADTQYF. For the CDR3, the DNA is TGTGCCAGCAGTACTTCTAGCGCAGATACGCAGTATTTT.

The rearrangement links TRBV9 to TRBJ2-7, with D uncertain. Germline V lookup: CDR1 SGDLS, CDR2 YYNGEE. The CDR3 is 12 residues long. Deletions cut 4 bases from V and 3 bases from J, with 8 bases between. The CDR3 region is CASSSTSYEQYF. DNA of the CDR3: TGTGCCAGCAGCTCTACCAGCTACGAGCAGTACTTC. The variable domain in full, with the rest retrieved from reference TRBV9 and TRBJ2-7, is DSGVTQTPKHLITATGQRVTLRCSPRSGDLSVYWYQQSLDQGLQFLIQYYNGEERAKGNILERFSAQQFPDLHSELNLSSLELGDSALYFCASSSTSYEQYFGPGTRLTVT.

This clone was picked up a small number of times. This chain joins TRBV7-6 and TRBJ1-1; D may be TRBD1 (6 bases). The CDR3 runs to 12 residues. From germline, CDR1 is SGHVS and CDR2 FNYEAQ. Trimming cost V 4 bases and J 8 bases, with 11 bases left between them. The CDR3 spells CASSSRGGEAFF. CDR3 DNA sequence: TGTGCCAGCAGCTCAAGGGGGGGCGAAGCTTTCTTT.

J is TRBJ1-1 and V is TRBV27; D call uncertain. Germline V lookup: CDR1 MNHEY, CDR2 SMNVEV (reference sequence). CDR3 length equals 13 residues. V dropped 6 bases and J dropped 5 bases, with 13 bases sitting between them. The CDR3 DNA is TGTGCCAGCAGCTACCAGACGTATACTGAAGCTTTCTTT. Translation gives CASSYQTYTEAFF.

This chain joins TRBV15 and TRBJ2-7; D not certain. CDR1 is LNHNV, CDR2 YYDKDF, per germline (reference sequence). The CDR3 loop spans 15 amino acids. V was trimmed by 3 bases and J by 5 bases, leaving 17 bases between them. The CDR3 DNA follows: TGTGCCACCAGCAGTCCGGAACTGCGTGAGCACGAGCAGTACTTC. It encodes CATSSPELREHEQYF.

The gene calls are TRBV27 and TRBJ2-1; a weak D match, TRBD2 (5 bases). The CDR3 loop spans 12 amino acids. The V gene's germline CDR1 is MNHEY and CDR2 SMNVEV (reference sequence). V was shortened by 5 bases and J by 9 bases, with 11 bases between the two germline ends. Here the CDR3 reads CASSMDWSEQFF. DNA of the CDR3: TGTGCCAGCAGTATGGACTGGTCTGAGCAGTTCTTC.

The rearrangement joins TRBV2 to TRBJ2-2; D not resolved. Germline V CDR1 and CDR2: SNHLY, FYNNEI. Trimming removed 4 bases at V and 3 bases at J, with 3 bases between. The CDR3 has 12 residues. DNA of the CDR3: TGTGCCAGCAGTGCGGACACCGGGGAGCTGTTTTTT. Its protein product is CASSADTGELFF. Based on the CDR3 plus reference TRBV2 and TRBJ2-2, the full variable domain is EPEVTQTPSHQVTQMGQEVILRCVPISNHLYFYWYRQILGQKVEFLVSFYNNEISEKSEIFDDQFSVERPDGSNFTLKIRSTKLEDSAMYFCASSADTGELFFGEGSRLTVL.

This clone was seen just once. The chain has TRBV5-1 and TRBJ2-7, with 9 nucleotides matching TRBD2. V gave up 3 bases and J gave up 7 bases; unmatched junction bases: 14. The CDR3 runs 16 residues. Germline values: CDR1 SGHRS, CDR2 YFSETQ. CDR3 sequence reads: CASSSLSREGMREQYF. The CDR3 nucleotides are TGCGCCAGCAGCTCCCTCTCGCGGGAGGGTATGAGGGAGCAGTACTTC.

This CDR3 is CASRVIGNTEAFF. The CDR3 DNA follows: TGTGCCAGCCGGGTTATCGGGAACACTGAAGCTTTCTTT. V gene TRBV5-5 combines with J gene TRBJ1-1; no reliable D call. The CDR3 is made up of 13 amino acids. Germline values: CDR1 SGHKS, CDR2 YYEKEE (reference sequence). Trimming pared 7 bases from V and 1 base from J, leaving 11 bases between.

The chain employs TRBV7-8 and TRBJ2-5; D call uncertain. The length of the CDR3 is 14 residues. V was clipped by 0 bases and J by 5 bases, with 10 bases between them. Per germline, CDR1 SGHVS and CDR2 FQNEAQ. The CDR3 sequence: CASSLAPARETQYF. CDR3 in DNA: TGTGCCAGCAGCTTAGCCCCAGCCCGGGAGACCCAGTACTTC.

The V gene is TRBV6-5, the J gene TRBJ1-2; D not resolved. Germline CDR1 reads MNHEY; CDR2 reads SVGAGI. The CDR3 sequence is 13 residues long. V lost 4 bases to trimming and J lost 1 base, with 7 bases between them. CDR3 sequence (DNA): TGTGCCAGCAGTTCACCGCTTAACTATGGCTACACCTTC. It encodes CASSSPLNYGYTF.